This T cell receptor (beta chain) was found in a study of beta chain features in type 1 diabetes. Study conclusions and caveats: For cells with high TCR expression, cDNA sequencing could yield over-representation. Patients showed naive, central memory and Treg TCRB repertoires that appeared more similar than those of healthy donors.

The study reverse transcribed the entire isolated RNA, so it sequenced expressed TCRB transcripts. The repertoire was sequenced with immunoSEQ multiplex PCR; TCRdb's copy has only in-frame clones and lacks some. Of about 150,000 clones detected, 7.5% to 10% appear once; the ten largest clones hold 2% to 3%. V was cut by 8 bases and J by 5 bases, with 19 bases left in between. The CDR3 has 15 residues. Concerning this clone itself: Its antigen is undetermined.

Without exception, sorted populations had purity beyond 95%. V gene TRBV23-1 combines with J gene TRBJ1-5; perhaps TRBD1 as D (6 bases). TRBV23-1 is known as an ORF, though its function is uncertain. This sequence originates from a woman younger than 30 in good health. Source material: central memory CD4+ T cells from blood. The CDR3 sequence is CASGWTVKFYQPQHF. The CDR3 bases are TGCGCCAGCGGGTGGACAGTGAAATTCTATCAGCCCCAGCATTTT.